The T cell receptor (beta chain) under discussion was sequenced for a study of T cell repertoires in cytomegalovirus infection. Study background: As its CMV epitopes, the study selected recently identified HLA-C-restricted and well-studied HLA-B-restricted targets. In public TCR beta signatures, there were indications of both CMV infection and matching HLA type.

The CDR3 length is 15 residues. Germline assignment: CDR1 MGHRA and CDR2 YSYEKL. V lost 1 base and J 2 bases, leaving 11 bases between the germline ends. Whole-study findings and limits: HLA-C-restricted TCR beta clonotypes specific for CMV led the ex vivo response.

MiXCR was run by TCRdb on the reads, yielding one entry per CDR3 protein. The sample has around 800,000 distinct CDR3 sequences, about 33% seen once. As for this clonotype: Its specificity is not known.

Source: cultured CD8+ T cells from PBMCs, taken from culture after CMV antigen stimulation. The V gene is TRBV4-1, the J gene TRBJ1-1; D is perhaps TRBD1 (5 bases). This sequence originates from a human donor in good health (CMV status not recorded). Some clones in this sample may be carry-over from other donors' samples. The DNA of the CDR3 is TGCGCCAGCAGCCAAGGGTTCAGGACAAACACTGAAGCTTTCTTT. This encodes CASSQGFRTNTEAFF.